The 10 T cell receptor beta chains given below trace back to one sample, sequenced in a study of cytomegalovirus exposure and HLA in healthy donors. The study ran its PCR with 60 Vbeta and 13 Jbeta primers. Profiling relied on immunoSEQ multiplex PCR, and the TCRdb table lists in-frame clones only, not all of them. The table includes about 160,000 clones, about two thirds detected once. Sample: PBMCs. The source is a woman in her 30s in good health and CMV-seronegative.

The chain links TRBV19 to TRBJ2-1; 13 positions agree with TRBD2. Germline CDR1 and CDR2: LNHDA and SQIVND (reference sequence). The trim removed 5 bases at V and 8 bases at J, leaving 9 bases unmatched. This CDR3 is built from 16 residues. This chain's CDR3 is CASSFRLAGGVDEQFF. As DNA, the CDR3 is TGTGCCAGTAGTTTTCGACTAGCGGGAGGTGTAGATGAGCAGTTCTTC.

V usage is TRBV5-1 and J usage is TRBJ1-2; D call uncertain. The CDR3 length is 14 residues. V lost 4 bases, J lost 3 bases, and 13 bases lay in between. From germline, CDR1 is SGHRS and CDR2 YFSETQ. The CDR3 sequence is CASSLSGRDYGYTF. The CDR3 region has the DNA TGCGCCAGCAGCCTATCAGGCCGTGACTATGGCTACACCTTC.

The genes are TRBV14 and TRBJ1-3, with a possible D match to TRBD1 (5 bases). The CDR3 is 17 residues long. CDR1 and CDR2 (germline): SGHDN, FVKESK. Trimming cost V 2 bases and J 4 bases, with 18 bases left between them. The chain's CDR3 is CASSQRQGLLLGNTIYF. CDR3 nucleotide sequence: TGTGCCAGCAGCCAAAGGCAGGGTTTGCTACTCGGAAACACCATATATTTT.

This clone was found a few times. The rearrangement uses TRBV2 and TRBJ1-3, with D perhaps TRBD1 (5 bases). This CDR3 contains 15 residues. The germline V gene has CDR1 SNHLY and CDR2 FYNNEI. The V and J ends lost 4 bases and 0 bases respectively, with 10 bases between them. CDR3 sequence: CASSAGGYSGNTIYF. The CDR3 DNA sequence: TGTGCCAGCAGTGCCGGGGGATACTCTGGAAACACCATATATTTT.

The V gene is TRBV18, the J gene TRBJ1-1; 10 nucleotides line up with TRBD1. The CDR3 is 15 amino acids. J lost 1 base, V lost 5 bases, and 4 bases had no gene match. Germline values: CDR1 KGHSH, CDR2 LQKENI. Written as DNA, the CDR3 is TGTGCCAGCTCAGCCCGACAGGGGGCGAACACTGAAGCTTTCTTT. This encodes CASSARQGANTEAFF.

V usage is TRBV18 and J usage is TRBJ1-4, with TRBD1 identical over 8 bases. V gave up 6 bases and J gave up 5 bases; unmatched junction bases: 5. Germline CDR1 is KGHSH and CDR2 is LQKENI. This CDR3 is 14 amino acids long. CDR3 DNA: TGTGCCAGCTCGCCTGGGACAGGAAATGAAAAACTGTTTTTT. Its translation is CASSPGTGNEKLFF.

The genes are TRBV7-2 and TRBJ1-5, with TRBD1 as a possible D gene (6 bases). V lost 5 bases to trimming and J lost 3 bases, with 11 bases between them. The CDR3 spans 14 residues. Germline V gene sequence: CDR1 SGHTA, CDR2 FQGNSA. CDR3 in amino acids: CASSTGWDNQPQHF. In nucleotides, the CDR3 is TGTGCCAGCAGCACAGGGTGGGACAATCAGCCCCAGCATTTT.

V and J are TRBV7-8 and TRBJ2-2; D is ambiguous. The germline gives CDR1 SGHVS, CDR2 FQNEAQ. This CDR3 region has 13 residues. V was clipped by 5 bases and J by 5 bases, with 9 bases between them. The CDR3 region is CASSQLITGELFF. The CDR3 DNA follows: TGTGCCAGCAGCCAGTTAATAACCGGGGAGCTGTTTTTT. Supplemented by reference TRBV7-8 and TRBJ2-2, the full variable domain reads GAGVSQSPRYKVAKRGQDVALRCDPISGHVSLFWYQQALGQGPEFLTYFQNEAQLDKSGLPSDRFFAERPEGSVSTLKIQRTQQEDSAVYLCASSQLITGELFFGEGSRLTVL.

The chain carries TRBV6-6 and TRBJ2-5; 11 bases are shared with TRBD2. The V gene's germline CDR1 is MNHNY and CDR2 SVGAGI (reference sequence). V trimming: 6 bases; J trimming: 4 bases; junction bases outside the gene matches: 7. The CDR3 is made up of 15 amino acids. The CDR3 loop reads CASRFSGGAGETQYF. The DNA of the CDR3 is TGTGCCAGCAGATTTAGCGGGGGGGCAGGAGAGACCCAGTACTTC.

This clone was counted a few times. The CDR3: CASSQDGREEEQFF. The CDR3 coding sequence is TGTGCCAGCAGCCAAGATGGTAGGGAGGAGGAGCAGTTCTTC. The chain uses TRBV4-2 and TRBJ2-1; D is possibly TRBD2 (6 bases). The germline gives CDR1 LGHNA, CDR2 YNFKEQ. Trimming stripped 0 bases from V and 10 bases from J, with 13 bases between. The CDR3 totals 14 residues.